The text below deals with one TCR beta chain. What it binds is unknown. These data are taken from a study of CD8 T cells in ankylosing spondylitis. TCRdb re-derived calls from the 5' RACE reads in MiXCR, one entry per CDR3 protein. The sample records 250,000 or so distinct CDR3 sequences, over 15% being singletons. The CDR3 has 16 residues. V was pared by 1 base and J by 1 base, with 16 bases between. Germline V gene lookup returns CDR1 DFQATT and CDR2 SNEGSKA (reference sequence). Study-wide points: Earlier literature documents some of the motif variants in reactive arthritis synovial fluid and blood.

This chain joins TRBV20-1 and TRBJ2-5, with unresolved D. This sequence originates from a male donor with ankylosing spondylitis or in good health (not recorded which). The specimen sequenced was blood, either unsorted or a sorted T cell fraction (not recorded which). In DNA form, the CDR3 reads TGCAGTGCTAGAGGAATTCGTGACTCCCTCCAAGAGACCCAGTACTTC. Its protein product is CSARGIRDSLQETQYF.